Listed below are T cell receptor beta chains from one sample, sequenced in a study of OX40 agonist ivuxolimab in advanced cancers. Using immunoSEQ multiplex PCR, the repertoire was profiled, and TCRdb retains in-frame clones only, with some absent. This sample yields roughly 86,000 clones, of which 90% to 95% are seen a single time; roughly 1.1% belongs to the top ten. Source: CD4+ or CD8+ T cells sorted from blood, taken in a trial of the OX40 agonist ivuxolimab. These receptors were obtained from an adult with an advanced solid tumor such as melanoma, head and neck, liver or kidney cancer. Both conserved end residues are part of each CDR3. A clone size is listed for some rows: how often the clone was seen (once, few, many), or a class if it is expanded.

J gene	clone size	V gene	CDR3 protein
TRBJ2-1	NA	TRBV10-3	CAISESAAGGNEQFF
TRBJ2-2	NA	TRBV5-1	CATNPGGSNTGELFF
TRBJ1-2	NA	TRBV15	CATSRYRRSYTF
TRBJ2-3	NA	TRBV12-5	CASGLARIVPYSGPSTDTQYF
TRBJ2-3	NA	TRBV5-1	CASSPRGSGNTDTQYF
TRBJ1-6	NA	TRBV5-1	CASSLESYNSPLHF
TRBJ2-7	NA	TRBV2	CASTALSYEQYF
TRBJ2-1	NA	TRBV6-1	CASRPTSGGEQFF
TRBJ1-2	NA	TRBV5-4	CASSLLQGSYGYTF
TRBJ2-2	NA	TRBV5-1	CASSLAGLDTGELFF
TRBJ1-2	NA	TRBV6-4	CASSEVWQGSGYTF
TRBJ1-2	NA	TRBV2	CASSEGGMNYGYTF
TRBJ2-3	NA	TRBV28	CAISGASGSTDTQYF
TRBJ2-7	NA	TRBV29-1	CSVVMTSANSYEQYF
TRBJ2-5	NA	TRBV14	CASSQGWTGAAQYF
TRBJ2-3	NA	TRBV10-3	CATHAGGRFTDTQYF
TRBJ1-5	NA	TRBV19	CASILSSGGGLGQPQHF
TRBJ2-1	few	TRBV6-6	CATRMGGSYNEQFF
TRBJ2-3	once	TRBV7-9	CASSLLNPDTQYF
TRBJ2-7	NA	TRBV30	CAWTLRGFPGLSRLGEQYF
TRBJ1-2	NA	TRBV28	CASRAYLGSGQGHGYTF
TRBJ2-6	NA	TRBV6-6	CASSSPLGANVLTF
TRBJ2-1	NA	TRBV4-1	CASSQLSTSGINNEQFF
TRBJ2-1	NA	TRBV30	CAWSGRSWNEQFF
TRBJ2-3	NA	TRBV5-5	CASSGQERDTQYF
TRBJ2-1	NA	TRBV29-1	CSVEREGRYEQFF
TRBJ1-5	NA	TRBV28	CASSLGGRSQPQHF
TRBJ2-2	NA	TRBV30	CAWSVRRTGELFF
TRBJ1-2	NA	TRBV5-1	CASSWGQGLYGYTF
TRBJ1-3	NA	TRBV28	CASSLSSQLSGNTIYF
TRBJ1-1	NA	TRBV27	CASSLRGWSNTEAFF
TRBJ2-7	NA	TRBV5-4	CATTSEYEQYF
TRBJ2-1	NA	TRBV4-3	CASRPRIATGTTSYNEQFF
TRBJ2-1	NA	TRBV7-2	CASSLGGGAMYNEQFF
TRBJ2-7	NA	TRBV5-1	CASSIGTSYEQYF
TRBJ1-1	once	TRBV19	CASSALPGGPLSHTEAFF
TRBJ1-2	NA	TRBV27	CASGTGYGYTF
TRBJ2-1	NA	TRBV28	CASSPLRGGSYNEQFF
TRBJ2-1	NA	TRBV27	CASSPEQARYSYNEQFF
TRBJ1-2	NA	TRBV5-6	CASSKRQGAIYGYTF
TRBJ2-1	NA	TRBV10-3	CAIKGGGNEQFF
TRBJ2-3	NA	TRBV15	CATSRDTGDTQYF
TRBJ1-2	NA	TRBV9	CASSVDVGTTYGYTF
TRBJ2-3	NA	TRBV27	CASSRGLGSTDTQYF
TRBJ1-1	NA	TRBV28	CASRPPQGATEAFF
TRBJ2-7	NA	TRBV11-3	CASRGRGVARDEQYF
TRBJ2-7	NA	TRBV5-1	CASSCRDHEQYF
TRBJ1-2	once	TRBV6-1	CASRAGSLGYTF
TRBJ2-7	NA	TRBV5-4	CASSFQGGREQYF
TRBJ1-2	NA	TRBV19	CASSLDRLKGYTF
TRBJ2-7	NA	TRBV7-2	CASSPDTGTSNYEQYF
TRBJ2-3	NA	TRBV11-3	CASSPMPGQGPDTQYF
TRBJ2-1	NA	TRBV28	CASSLSGRGSSGRNNEQFF